These 3 T cell receptor beta chains share one sample of origin, sequenced in a study of CD8+CD57+ T cells in acquired aplastic anemia. Researchers used genomic DNA as the template to profile TCR beta VDJ and CDR3. TCRdb called the reads again in MiXCR, with one record for every CDR3 protein. The sample lists fewer than 300,000 distinct CDR3 sequences, roughly 82% occurring once. Patients selected for sequencing had displayed CD8+CD57+ cell expansion by flow cytometry. The sample consisted of sorted CD4+, CD8+, or CD8+CD57+ T cells (not recorded which) from PBMCs. Source of these receptors: a human donor with aplastic anemia.

Points on this clonotype: Given a much more abundant clone one base away, this may be a read error. The rearrangement links TRBV9 to TRBJ2-7; 7 bases map to TRBD1. This CDR3 region has 15 residues. Germline V gene sequence: CDR1 SGDLS, CDR2 YYNGEE. Trimming removed 0 bases from V and 9 bases from J; junction bases left unmatched: 12. This CDR3 reads CASSVGGQTTDTQYV. Here the CDR3 DNA reads TGTGCCAGCAGCGTAGGGGGACAGACCACAGATACGCAGTACGTC.

This chain uses TRBV28 with TRBJ2-3; TRBD2 is a possible D gene (6 bases). The length of the CDR3 is 14 residues. Between the trimmed V and J ends, which lost 6 bases and 2 bases, there was a span of 12 bases. The V gene's germline CDR1 is MDHEN and CDR2 SYDVKM. In DNA, the CDR3 is TGTGCCAGCAGCCCGCGGGGCTTCACAGATACGCAGTATTTT. Translated, it gives CASSPRGFTDTQYF.

V is TRBV19 and J is TRBJ2-7; D uncertain. The CDR3 runs to 15 residues. V lost 3 bases to trimming and J lost 3 bases, with 15 bases between them. Germline V gene lookup returns CDR1 LNHDA and CDR2 SQIVND (reference sequence). CDR3 sequence: CASSISREAYYEQYF. In DNA, the CDR3 is TGTGCCAGTAGTATTTCTAGAGAGGCCTACTACGAGCAGTACTTC.